This entry lists 5 T cell receptor beta chains sequenced from one sample in a study of identical twins (dated by TCRdb to about 2016). Library generation was performed with 5' RACE. TCRdb records Illumina HiSeq 2000 as the sequencer. TCRdb trimmed public reads at Q25 via fastp, called clones via MiXCR and kept in-frame beta chains. Rows are combined by CDR3 protein, so each entry shows the most common genes and DNA. Present in this sample are about 220,000 distinct CDR3 sequences, under 8.5% of which were seen just once. The ten largest clones take up about 14% of the sample. Separately, the same data were catalogued under a study of T cells expressing NK-cell markers.

Sequenced input: CD8+ T cells sorted from blood. The receptors derive from a woman younger than 35 in good health.

The chain carries TRBV7-9 and TRBJ2-1, with 9 bases lining up with TRBD2. The CDR3 runs 15 residues. From germline, CDR1 is SEHNR and CDR2 FQNEAQ (reference sequence). J was trimmed by 7 bases and V by 1 base; bases with no gene match: 5. CDR3 in amino acids: CASSLVAGGRNEQFF. CDR3 bases: TGTGCCAGCAGCTTAGTTGCGGGAGGGAGAAATGAGCAGTTCTTC. Combining the CDR3 with reference TRBV7-9 and TRBJ2-1 gives the whole variable domain DTGVSQNPRHKITKRGQNVTFRCDPISEHNRLYWYRQTLGQGPEFLTYFQNEAQLEKSRLLSDRFSAERPKGSFSTLEIQRTEQGDSAMYLCASSLVAGGRNEQFFGPGTRLTVL.

This clonotype turned up a few times. The chain employs TRBV6-2 or TRBV6-3 and TRBJ1-5; D may be TRBD1 (5 bases). The CDR3 spans 13 residues. Germline CDR1 reads MNHEY; CDR2 reads SVGEGT. Trimming removed 6 bases from V and 4 bases from J, with 10 bases in between. The CDR3 DNA is TGTGCCAGCAGCAAACAGGAGAATCAGCCCCAGCATTTT. Translation: CASSKQENQPQHF.

This clonotype showed up many times. This chain connects TRBV12-3 or TRBV12-4 to TRBJ2-2; the D is unclear. Trimming removed 2 bases from V and 8 bases from J, with 9 bases in between. The CDR3 spans 13 residues. CDR3 nucleotide sequence: TGTGCCAGCAGTTTACCCCCTTCGGGGGAGCTGTTTTTT. Translating it yields CASSLPPSGELFF.

This clonotype has only a few counts. The chain uses TRBV7-8 and TRBJ1-2; D is unresolved. Germline V gene lookup returns CDR1 SGHVS and CDR2 FQNEAQ. The V gene lost 5 bases and the J gene lost 10 bases, with 23 bases spanning the gap. The CDR3 contains 15 residues. This CDR3 reads CASSPYPDALIDYTF. DNA of the CDR3: TGTGCCAGCAGCCCCTATCCGGACGCTCTTATCGACTACACCTTC.

This clonotype has at least ten counts. This chain links TRBV7-9 with TRBJ1-6, with 7 bases aligning to TRBD1. With V trimmed by 5 bases and J by 17 bases, 9 bases remained unmatched. This CDR3 is built from 12 residues. Germline-derived CDR1 and CDR2 are SEHNR and FQNEAQ (reference sequence). The CDR3 DNA is TGTGCCAGCAGCCCCTACAGGGGAATCTTCCACTTT. Protein product: CASSPYRGIFHF.